This TCR beta chain appears in the sequencing data of a study of shared clonotypes between healthy human individuals. General study findings and limits: Clonotypes which were not shared had lower generation probabilities than clonotypes that all four donors shared.

Samples underwent the assay at deep level. Profiling relied on immunoSEQ multiplex PCR, and the TCRdb table lists in-frame clones only, not all of them. The table records millions of clones, roughly nine tenths of them present only once. Concerning this clone itself: What it binds is unknown.

There are 20 residues in the CDR3. The chain employs TRBV12-2 and TRBJ1-5; the DNA was not compared with TRBD1, the D call given in the table. TRBV12-2 represents a pseudogene. Sequenced sample: naive CD4+ T cells sorted from blood. Documented subset: CD45RA+ positively selected. The receptor was isolated from a man younger than 35 in good health. Here the CDR3 DNA reads TGTGCAAGTCGCTGCGAATCAGGGGGCCCTCGACAATATAGCAATCAGCCCCAGCATTTT. It codes for CASRCESGGPRQYSNQPQHF.